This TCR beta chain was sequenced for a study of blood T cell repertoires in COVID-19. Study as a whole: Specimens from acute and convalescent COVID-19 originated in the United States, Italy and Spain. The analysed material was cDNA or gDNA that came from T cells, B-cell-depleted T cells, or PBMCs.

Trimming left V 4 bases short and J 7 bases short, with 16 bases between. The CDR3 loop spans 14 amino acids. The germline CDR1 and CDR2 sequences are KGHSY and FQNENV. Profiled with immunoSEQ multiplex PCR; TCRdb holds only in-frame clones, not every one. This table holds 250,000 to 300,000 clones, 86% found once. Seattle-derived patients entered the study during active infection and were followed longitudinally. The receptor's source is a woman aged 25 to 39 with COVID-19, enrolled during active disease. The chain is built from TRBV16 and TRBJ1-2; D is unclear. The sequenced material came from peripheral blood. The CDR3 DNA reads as TGTGCCAGCAGCCCAACCTCGGGAGTGGGTGGCTACACCTTC. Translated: CASSPTSGVGGYTF.